This TCR beta chain appears in the sequencing data of a study of blood T cells in healthy people across ages. For the second PCR, which ran for 7 to 11 cycles, a sample-barcoded 5' primer and a J-beta primer mix were used. TCRdb redid the calling of the 5' RACE reads with MiXCR, one entry per CDR3 protein. Of over 600,000 distinct CDR3 sequences in the sample, roughly 21% were seen once. To note about this clonotype: Its antigen is unidentified.

Every donor provided roughly 10 milliliters of peripheral blood. No fewer than 6 million PBMCs went into each sample. General observations from the study: Getting older went along with TCR beta diversity per million T cells dropping roughly linearly.

With 5 bases clipped from V and 6 bases from J, the junction kept 15 bases outside the gene matches. Germline CDR1 and CDR2: DFQATT and SNEGSKA (reference sequence). This CDR3 contains 15 residues. The sequence came from a man between 65 and 79 years old in good health. The specimen sequenced was blood. The chain uses TRBV20-1 and TRBJ2-7; 8 bases are shared with TRBD1. For the CDR3, the DNA is TGCAGTGCTCCGCCCCTGACAGGGGCAGAGTTCGAGCAGTACTTC. Protein sequence: CSAPPLTGAEFEQYF.